The 23 T cell receptor beta chains below come from one sample, sequenced in a study of blood T cell repertoires in COVID-19. Some clones are missing from TCRdb's copy, which holds only in-frame ones; the method was immunoSEQ multiplex PCR. In the table there are about 98,000 clones, around 81% of which are singletons. Sequencing used peripheral blood. The receptors were sampled from a man aged 55 to 70 with acute or convalescent COVID-19.

This clone has a handful of counts. The CDR3 region is CASSDRTLKAFF. The CDR3, as DNA: TGTGCCAGCAGTGACAGGACTTTGAAAGCTTTCTTT. This rearrangement joins TRBV6-1 to TRBJ1-1; D gene ambiguous. The CDR3 loop spans 12 amino acids. Germline values: CDR1 MNHNS, CDR2 SASEGT. The V gene lost 3 bases and the J gene lost 9 bases, with 11 bases spanning the gap.

The rearrangement joins TRBV2 to TRBJ1-1; D is unclear. Trimming removed 7 bases from V and 1 base from J, with 10 bases in between. The CDR3 sequence is 13 residues long. Germline CDR1 is SNHLY and CDR2 is FYNNEI. CDR3 loop: CASTLNGNTEAFF. In DNA, the CDR3 is TGTGCCAGCACCCTAAATGGGAACACTGAAGCTTTCTTT.

The rearrangement links TRBV18 to TRBJ1-1; a possible D gene is TRBD1 (6 bases). The V gene's germline CDR1 is KGHSH and CDR2 LQKENI. The length of the CDR3 is 14 residues. V gave up 6 bases and J gave up 6 bases, with 17 bases separating them. The CDR3 region is CASSQQQGNSEAFF. The CDR3 coding sequence is TGTGCCAGCTCCCAACAACAGGGAAACTCTGAAGCTTTCTTT.

This chain connects TRBV7-2 to TRBJ2-1; TRBD2 matches 10 bases. Germline V gives CDR1 SGHTA, CDR2 FQGNSA. V shed 5 bases and J 5 bases; nucleotides not matched to a gene: 9. The CDR3 is made up of 16 amino acids. The CDR3 sequence is CASSGQLAGRNNEQFF. As DNA, the CDR3 is TGTGCCAGCAGCGGCCAACTAGCGGGGCGCAACAATGAGCAGTTCTTC. Complete variable domain (other parts from reference TRBV7-2 and TRBJ2-1): GAGVSQSPSNKVTEKGKDVELRCDPISGHTALYWYRQSLGQGLEFLIYFQGNSAPDKSGLPSDRFSAERTGGSVSTLTIQRTQQEDSAVYLCASSGQLAGRNNEQFFGPGTRLTVL.

Details on this clone: This may come from a read error, since a much larger clone is one base off. Distinct nucleotide sequences in the sample also encode this CDR3. V and J are TRBV5-1 and TRBJ2-2; 11 bases line up with TRBD1. The CDR3 runs to 15 residues. The J segment lost 5 bases and the V segment lost 4 bases, leaving 4 bases of the junction unmatched. Germline CDR1 and CDR2: SGHRS and YFSETQ. In DNA, the CDR3 is TGCGCCAGCAGCCACGGACAGGGGGCGACCGGGGAGCTGTTTTTT. This translates into CASSHGQGATGELFF.

This clone has only one observation. J is TRBJ2-1 and V is TRBV5-1; D is possibly TRBD2 (6 bases). The CDR3 has 16 residues. The V gene lost 0 bases and the J gene lost 2 bases, with 12 bases spanning the gap. Germline V gives CDR1 SGHRS, CDR2 YFSETQ. The CDR3 region has the DNA TGCGCCAGCAGCTTGGGCGGCGGGGTCACCTACAATGAGCAGTTCTTC. Its translation is CASSLGGGVTYNEQFF. The full variable domain, with the rest looked up from reference TRBV5-1 and TRBJ2-1, is KAGVTQTPRYLIKTRGQQVTLSCSPISGHRSVSWYQQTPGQGLQFLFEYFSETQRNKGNFPGRFSGRQFSNSRSEMNVSTLELGDSALYLCASSLGGGVTYNEQFFGPGTRLTVL.

This rearrangement joins TRBV3-1 (or the pseudogene TRBV3-2) to TRBJ1-4, with D tentatively TRBD1 (5 bases). This CDR3 comprises 14 residues. The germline gives CDR1 LGHDT, CDR2 YNNKEL (reference sequence). The ends were cut back, 4 bases at V and 5 bases at J, with 11 bases in the middle. CDR3 coding DNA: TGTGCCAGCAGCCCCCGGGGGTCCAATGAAAAACTGTTTTTT. It translates to CASSPRGSNEKLFF.

The genes are TRBV15 and TRBJ2-1; no clear D. Trimming took off 0 bases at V and 10 bases at J, with 10 bases between the two ends. The CDR3 sequence is 13 residues long. CDR1 is LNHNV and CDR2 is YYDKDF in the germline V gene (reference sequence). The CDR3 coding sequence is TGTGCCACCAGCAGAGATCTCGCTATGGAGCAGTTCTTC. Its protein product is CATSRDLAMEQFF.

The V and J genes are TRBV10-3 and TRBJ1-5; the D gene is possibly TRBD1 (5 bases). With 5 bases removed from V and 7 bases from J, the gap between germline ends came to 15 bases. The CDR3 sequence is 14 residues long. CDR1 is ENHRY and CDR2 is SYGVKD in the germline V gene. The CDR3 spells CAISKGEYGQPQHF. For the CDR3, the DNA is TGTGCCATCAGTAAAGGGGAATACGGGCAGCCCCAGCATTTT.

J is TRBJ1-2 and V is TRBV2, with unresolved D. V shed 8 bases and J shed 4 bases, with 8 bases lying between them. The length of the CDR3 is 11 residues. Germline CDR1 SNHLY, CDR2 FYNNEI. The CDR3, as DNA: TGTGCCAGCGCACAGATCTATGGCTACACCTTC. Amino acids: CASAQIYGYTF.

The chain has TRBV29-1 and TRBJ2-7; TRBD2 matches at 12 bases. CDR1 is SQVTM and CDR2 is ANQGSEA in the germline V gene. J gave up 6 bases and V 4 bases, and 1 base lay outside the gene matches. CDR3 size: 12 residues. In DNA, the CDR3 is TGCAGCGTTGCACTAGCGGGAGGCGAGCAGTACGTC. Protein product: CSVALAGGEQYV.

V is TRBV24-1 and J is TRBJ2-5; TRBD2 might be the D (5 bases). Trimming pared 0 bases from V and 3 bases from J, leaving 7 bases between. The CDR3 is made up of 14 amino acids. Germline loops: CDR1 KGHDR, CDR2 SFDVKD. The CDR3: CATSDLGGEETQYF. The CDR3 DNA reads as TGTGCCACCAGTGATTTGGGAGGAGAAGAGACCCAGTACTTC.

V gene TRBV19 combines with J gene TRBJ2-3, with 14 bases aligning to TRBD2. Germline CDR1 and CDR2: LNHDA and SQIVND (reference sequence). J was trimmed by 5 bases and V by 8 bases; bases with no gene match: 0. This CDR3 has 13 amino acids. Written as DNA, the CDR3 is TGTGCCAGTGGGACTAGCGGGAGAGATACGCAGTATTTT. Its protein product is CASGTSGRDTQYF.

The chain has TRBV5-5 and TRBJ1-5, with 11 nucleotides matching TRBD1. The CDR3 is made up of 15 amino acids. Germline trimming cut 4 bases from V and 4 bases from J; bases unmatched to any gene: 4. CDR1 SGHKS and CDR2 YYEKEE come from the germline V gene (reference sequence). The CDR3 sequence is CASSRGQGVNQPQHF. As DNA, the CDR3 is TGTGCCAGCAGCCGGGGACAGGGGGTTAATCAGCCCCAGCATTTT.

The gene calls are TRBV11-2 and TRBJ1-1; 9 nucleotides agree with TRBD1. The CDR3 is 15 residues long. V was clipped by 5 bases and J by 5 bases; unmatched bases: 9. Germline V gene lookup returns CDR1 SGHAT and CDR2 FQNNGV. The CDR3 here is CASSPRQGGSTEAFF. CDR3 in DNA: TGTGCCAGCAGCCCTCGACAGGGGGGTAGTACTGAAGCTTTCTTT. The variable domain in full, with the rest retrieved from reference TRBV11-2 and TRBJ1-1, is EAGVAQSPRYKIIEKRQSVAFWCNPISGHATLYWYQQILGQGPKLLIQFQNNGVVDDSQLPKDRFSAERLKGVDSTLKIQPAKLEDSAVYLCASSPRQGGSTEAFFGQGTRLTVV.

The V call is TRBV19, the J call TRBJ1-5; D perhaps matches TRBD1 (6 bases). Trimming took 7 bases from V and 5 from J, leaving 15 bases between them. The CDR3 loop spans 14 amino acids. Germline V CDR1 and CDR2: LNHDA, SQIVND (reference sequence). CDR3: CASNGGPVYQPQHF. The CDR3 DNA is TGTGCCAGTAACGGGGGGCCTGTTTATCAGCCCCAGCATTTT.

V usage is TRBV5-4 and J usage is TRBJ1-2, with TRBD1 identical over 7 bases. V was clipped by 0 bases and J by 7 bases; unmatched bases: 15. Per the germline V gene, CDR1 is SGHNT and CDR2 is YYREEE (reference sequence). The CDR3 has 17 residues. This chain's CDR3 is CASSLGSTRGRFGGYTF. As DNA, the CDR3 is TGTGCCAGCAGCTTGGGATCCACAAGGGGGCGCTTTGGTGGCTACACCTTC.

The DNA of the CDR3 is TGTGCCAGCAGCGTAGCTACGGCGGGACTGGGGGAGCAGTACTTC. Encoded protein: CASSVATAGLGEQYF. The chain employs TRBV9 and TRBJ2-7; the D gene is possibly TRBD2 (6 bases). The CDR3 length is 15 residues. Germline CDR1 reads SGDLS; CDR2 reads YYNGEE. Trimming shortened V by 0 bases and J by 7 bases, and 17 bases separated the two germline ends.

The chain links TRBV7-2 to TRBJ1-1; D is unclear. V dropped 1 base and J dropped 6 bases, with 12 bases sitting between them. Germline V gene sequence: CDR1 SGHTA, CDR2 FQGNSA. The length of the CDR3 is 14 residues. The CDR3 sequence is CASSLGLTRAEAFF. In nucleotides, the CDR3 is TGTGCCAGCAGCTTAGGGCTAACGAGGGCTGAAGCTTTCTTT.

The genes are TRBV5-1 and TRBJ1-6; maybe TRBD1 (6 bases). CDR1 SGHRS and CDR2 YFSETQ come from the germline V gene. This CDR3 is 16 amino acids long. V lost 0 bases to trimming and J lost 6 bases, with 13 bases between them. The CDR3 DNA sequence: TGCGCCAGCAGCTTGGTCCCCGGACAGTCTAATTCACCCCTCCACTTT. It translates to CASSLVPGQSNSPLHF. Complete variable domain (other parts from reference TRBV5-1 and TRBJ1-6): KAGVTQTPRYLIKTRGQQVTLSCSPISGHRSVSWYQQTPGQGLQFLFEYFSETQRNKGNFPGRFSGRQFSNSRSEMNVSTLELGDSALYLCASSLVPGQSNSPLHFGNGTRLTVT.

This clone occurred once. The CDR3 loop reads CASSPGGRYEQYF. The CDR3 DNA reads TGTGCCAGCAGCCCCGGGGGGCGGTACGAGCAGTACTTC. This chain connects TRBV6-5 to TRBJ2-7; D may be TRBD2 (7 bases). Trimming cost V 6 bases and J 4 bases, with 13 bases left between them. The CDR3 runs 13 residues. CDR1 is MNHEY, CDR2 SVGAGI, per germline.

The V and J genes are TRBV2 and TRBJ1-5; 9 bases match TRBD1. J gave up 4 bases and V 8 bases, and 6 bases lay outside the gene matches. Germline CDR1 SNHLY, CDR2 FYNNEI. This CDR3 contains 14 residues. DNA of the CDR3: TGTGCCAGCCATGGTGGGACAGGGAATCAGCCCCAGCATTTT. Protein sequence: CASHGGTGNQPQHF.

The rearrangement uses TRBV7-2 and TRBJ1-4; no firm D call. Germline assignment: CDR1 SGHTA and CDR2 FQGNSA. Trimming stripped 3 bases from V and 0 bases from J, with 11 bases between. This CDR3 is 16 amino acids long. This CDR3 reads CASSLSRGATNEKLFF. CDR3 coding DNA: TGTGCCAGCAGCTTGTCACGAGGAGCAACTAATGAAAAACTGTTTTTT.